This entry is about one T cell receptor (beta chain). The germline V and J ends were trimmed by 4 bases and 4 bases, with 17 bases remaining between them. The CDR3 has 15 amino acids. Germline CDR1 is MGHRA and CDR2 is YSYEKL. The protocol was immunoSEQ multiplex PCR, while the TCRdb copy is restricted to in-frame clones and leaves out a portion. The sample has some 2,000,000 clones, 95% seen once. This specimen comes from a study of shared clonotypes between healthy human individuals. This TCR was sampled from a man between 18 and 35 years old in good health. The rearrangement joins TRBV4-1 to TRBJ2-7, with unresolved D. Input material: naive CD4+ T cells sorted from blood. Subset specified: CD45RA+ positively selected. The CDR3 sequence is CASSLDSKTYYEQYF. CDR3 DNA: TGCGCCAGCAGCCTTGACTCTAAAACTTATTACGAGCAGTACTTC.